The 20 T cell receptor beta chains presented below share a single source sample, sequenced in a study of blood T cell repertoires in COVID-19 (dated by TCRdb to 2020 to 2021). The library was produced with the immunoSEQ multiplex PCR assay. TCRdb limited this immuneACCESS table to in-frame rearrangements with V and J called. A share of clones is missing; checked studies link under half to unresolved V genes, and the rest is unexplained. This sample gives roughly 64,000 clones in total; about 86% of them show up just once. The ten most abundant clones make up 0.9% to 1.5% of the sample. Sequenced sample: peripheral blood. The receptors shown here come from a man aged 40-55 years with acute or convalescent COVID-19.

The J gene is TRBJ1-5, the V gene TRBV6-1; TRBD1 might be the D (5 bases). Germline assignment: CDR1 MNHNS and CDR2 SASEGT. The CDR3 covers 13 residues. Trimming pared 1 base from V and 5 bases from J, leaving 6 bases between. The DNA for the CDR3 is TGTGCCAGCAGTGAAGGGGGCTATCAGCCCCAGCATTTT. It codes for CASSEGGYQPQHF.

In its sample, this clone was seen once. The gene calls are TRBV5-1 and TRBJ1-1, with D possibly TRBD1 on 6 matching bases. V gave up 0 bases and J gave up 2 bases, with 11 bases separating them. CDR1 is SGHRS, CDR2 YFSETQ, per germline. The CDR3 totals 15 residues. This CDR3 reads CASSLGAGANTEAFF. DNA of the CDR3: TGCGCCAGCAGCTTGGGGGCAGGGGCTAACACTGAAGCTTTCTTT.

The rearrangement joins TRBV25-1 to TRBJ1-5, with D maybe TRBD1 (6 bases). Looked up from germline, CDR1 is MGHDK and CDR2 is SYGVNS. The V end lost 9 bases, the J end lost 9 bases, and 18 bases lay between the germline ends. The CDR3 loop spans 13 amino acids. As DNA, the CDR3 is TGTGCCAGTCAGGGGTCCTCCTGGTCGCCCCAGCATTTT. This gives the protein CASQGSSWSPQHF.

The V and J genes are TRBV30 and TRBJ1-1; a possible D gene is TRBD1 (5 bases). This CDR3 region has 14 residues. CDR1 is GTSNPN and CDR2 is SVGIG in the germline V gene (reference sequence). Trimming shortened V by 3 bases and J by 3 bases, and 14 bases separated the two germline ends. As DNA, the CDR3 is TGTGCCTGGAGCACGGGGGAAGGCCACACTGAAGCTTTCTTT. This codes for CAWSTGEGHTEAFF.

The chain employs TRBV4-2 and TRBJ1-2, with D uncertain. There are 12 residues in the CDR3. The germline V and J ends were trimmed by 0 bases and 7 bases, with 6 bases remaining between them. Germline CDR1 is LGHNA and CDR2 is YNFKEQ. As DNA, the CDR3 is TGTGCCAGCAGCCAAGAGCCCGGTGGCTACACCTTC. Translating it yields CASSQEPGGYTF.

This CDR3 is CASRMGGNQETQYF. The CDR3 region has the DNA TGTGCCAGCAGGATGGGGGGTAATCAAGAGACCCAGTACTTC. The rearrangement joins TRBV2 to TRBJ2-5, with D tentatively TRBD2 (6 bases). Germline-derived CDR1 and CDR2 are SNHLY and FYNNEI. The CDR3 has 14 residues. V lost 6 bases to trimming and J lost 2 bases, with 13 bases between them.

This chain joins TRBV19 and TRBJ1-5; 8 bases fit TRBD1. The CDR3 covers 14 residues. With 8 bases clipped from V and 2 bases from J, the junction kept 5 bases outside the gene matches. The V gene's germline CDR1 is LNHDA and CDR2 SQIVND (reference sequence). This CDR3 reads CASAGGFGNQPQHF. The CDR3 DNA reads as TGTGCCAGTGCAGGGGGCTTTGGCAATCAGCCCCAGCATTTT.

The chain couples TRBV6-1 to TRBJ2-5; tentatively, D is TRBD1 (6 bases). The germline V gene encodes CDR1 MNHNS and CDR2 SASEGT. This CDR3 is built from 16 residues. V lost 3 bases to trimming and J lost 6 bases, with 20 bases between them. CDR3 sequence reads: CASSEYPRGSGQTQYF. The DNA for the CDR3 is TGTGCCAGCAGTGAGTACCCAAGGGGGAGTGGACAGACCCAGTACTTC.

The J gene is TRBJ2-1, the V gene TRBV9, with 16 bases matching TRBD2. CDR1 is SGDLS, CDR2 YYNGEE, per germline. V shed 4 bases, J shed 3 bases, and the junction held 7 bases outside the gene matches. The length of the CDR3 is 18 residues. CDR3 DNA sequence: TGTGCCAGCAGCCCCGAGGGACTAGCGGGGGGGCTCTACAATGAGCAGTTCTTC. As protein: CASSPEGLAGGLYNEQFF.

CDR3 protein: CAWKGDSHNQPQHF. CDR3 in DNA: TGTGCCTGGAAAGGAGACAGCCACAATCAGCCCCAGCATTTT. This chain uses TRBV30 with TRBJ1-5; D is possibly TRBD1 (5 bases). The V end was cut by 4 bases, the J end by 3 bases, with 13 bases between. The CDR3 covers 14 residues. Germline assignment: CDR1 GTSNPN and CDR2 SVGIG (reference sequence).

The rearrangement links TRBV2 to TRBJ2-2; D unresolved. V was trimmed by 10 bases and J by 4 bases, leaving 13 bases between them. The CDR3 consists of 13 residues. The germline gives CDR1 SNHLY, CDR2 FYNNEI. The DNA for the CDR3 is TGTGCCATCCGGCGACTGGGCACCGGGGAGCTGTTTTTT. It translates to CAIRRLGTGELFF.

V and J are TRBV4-1 and TRBJ1-5; D unresolved. The CDR3 length is 16 residues. Germline CDR1 is MGHRA and CDR2 is YSYEKL. V gave up 0 bases and J gave up 0 bases, with 9 bases separating them. The CDR3 region is CASSQEPRSSNQPQHF. CDR3 coding DNA: TGCGCCAGCAGCCAAGAGCCGCGGTCTAGCAATCAGCCCCAGCATTTT.

This clone turned up a few times. The rearrangement links TRBV7-2 to TRBJ1-6; TRBD1 is a possible D gene (6 bases). V shed 4 bases and J shed 10 bases, with 14 bases lying between them. The CDR3 length is 14 residues. Germline V gene lookup returns CDR1 SGHTA and CDR2 FQGNSA. The CDR3 sequence: CASSSQGRGSPLHF. CDR3 coding DNA: TGTGCCAGCAGCTCACAGGGACGTGGCTCACCCCTCCACTTT.

The chain couples TRBV5-5 to TRBJ2-4; D uncertain. The germline V gene encodes CDR1 SGHKS and CDR2 YYEKEE (reference sequence). The CDR3 sequence is 15 residues long. V lost 1 base to trimming and J lost 0 bases, with 8 bases between them. This chain's CDR3 is CASSLMAEAKNIQYF. The CDR3 DNA reads TGTGCCAGCAGCTTGATGGCAGAAGCCAAAAACATTCAGTACTTC. The entire variable domain, with the rest obtained from reference TRBV5-5 and TRBJ2-4, is as follows: DAGVTQSPTHLIKTRGQQVTLRCSPISGHKSVSWYQQVLGQGPQFIFQYYEKEERGRGNFPDRFSARQFPNYSSELNVNALLLGDSALYLCASSLMAEAKNIQYFGAGTRLSVL.

The count of this clone is one. V usage is TRBV11-3 and J usage is TRBJ2-3, with no clear D. Between the trimmed V and J ends, which lost 5 bases and 9 bases, there was a span of 9 bases. Germline values: CDR1 SGHNT, CDR2 YENEEA. This CDR3 comprises 11 residues. The CDR3: CASSDSVTQYF. CDR3 bases: TGTGCCAGCAGCGATTCGGTCACGCAGTATTTT.

In nucleotides, the CDR3 is TGTGCCAGCAGCCAGATGAGGGGGGGGGTCACTGAAGCTTTCTTT. It translates to CASSQMRGGVTEAFF. V is TRBV6-5 and J is TRBJ1-1; TRBD1 is a possible D gene (6 bases). The ends were cut back, 6 bases at V and 4 bases at J, with 18 bases in the middle. The CDR3 sequence is 15 residues long. Germline V gives CDR1 MNHEY, CDR2 SVGAGI.

The chain is built from TRBV30 and TRBJ1-2; D is unclear. There are 14 residues in the CDR3. The germline gives CDR1 GTSNPN, CDR2 SVGIG (reference sequence). The V end lost 0 bases, the J end lost 6 bases, and 14 bases lay between the germline ends. The CDR3 loop reads CAWSVRVGPHGYTF. CDR3 bases: TGTGCCTGGAGTGTACGCGTGGGCCCTCATGGCTACACCTTC.

The DNA for the CDR3 is TGTGCCAGCAGCTTTAGCGGGGGGAACGGGGAGCTGTTTTTT. This sequence encodes CASSFSGGNGELFF. This chain connects TRBV11-2 to TRBJ2-2; 10 bases are shared with TRBD2. V dropped 3 bases and J dropped 7; count of bases not matched to a gene: 2. The CDR3 contains 14 residues. Germline-derived CDR1 and CDR2 are SGHAT and FQNNGV. Full variable domain (missing parts from reference TRBV11-2 and TRBJ2-2): EAGVAQSPRYKIIEKRQSVAFWCNPISGHATLYWYQQILGQGPKLLIQFQNNGVVDDSQLPKDRFSAERLKGVDSTLKIQPAKLEDSAVYLCASSFSGGNGELFFGEGSRLTVL.

The J gene is TRBJ2-7, the V gene TRBV4-1; TRBD2 might be the D (5 bases). Germline values: CDR1 MGHRA, CDR2 YSYEKL. This CDR3 has 13 residues. Trimming left V 3 bases short and J 5 bases short, with 11 bases between. The CDR3 DNA is TGCGCCAGCAGCCATCCCCCAGCGGACGAGCAGTACTTC. It specifies CASSHPPADEQYF.

This chain connects TRBV3-1 (or the pseudogene TRBV3-2) to TRBJ2-7; weak D call: TRBD1 (6 bases). The germline CDR1 and CDR2 sequences are LGHDT and YNNKEL (reference sequence). The CDR3 sequence is 13 residues long. V was trimmed by 4 bases and J by 7 bases, leaving 14 bases between them. The CDR3 reads CASSPGQPGEQYF. Written as DNA, the CDR3 is TGTGCCAGCAGCCCCGGACAGCCGGGGGAGCAGTACTTC.